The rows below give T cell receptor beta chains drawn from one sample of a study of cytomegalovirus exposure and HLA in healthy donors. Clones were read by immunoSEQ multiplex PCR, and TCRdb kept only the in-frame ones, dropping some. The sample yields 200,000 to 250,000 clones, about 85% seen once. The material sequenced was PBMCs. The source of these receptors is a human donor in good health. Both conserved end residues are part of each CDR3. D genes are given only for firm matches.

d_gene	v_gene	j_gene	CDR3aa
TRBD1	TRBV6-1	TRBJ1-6	CASSETGAYNSPLHF
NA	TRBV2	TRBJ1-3	CASSQIRDISGNTIYF
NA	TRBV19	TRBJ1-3	CASSFWSSGNTIYF
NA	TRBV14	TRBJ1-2	CASSPRLGGSYGYTF
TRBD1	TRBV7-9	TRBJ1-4	CASSLIISRGRRTNEKLFF
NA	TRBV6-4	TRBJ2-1	CASSADIGRDEQFF
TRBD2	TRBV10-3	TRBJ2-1	CAISTTSGISYNEQFF
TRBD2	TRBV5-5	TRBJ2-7	CASSLGGEGKRYEQYF
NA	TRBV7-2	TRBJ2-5	CASSLGAGKETQYF
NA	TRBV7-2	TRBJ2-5	CASSSGPPGYQETQYF
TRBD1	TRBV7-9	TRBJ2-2	CASNQGQSTGELFF
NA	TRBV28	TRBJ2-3	CASSSPPGVTDTQYF
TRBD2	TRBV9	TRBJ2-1	CASSVAYESGLADANEQFF
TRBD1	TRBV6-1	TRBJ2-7	CASSDAPGGQYF
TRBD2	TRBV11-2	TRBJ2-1	CASTIMVGTSGRNEQFF
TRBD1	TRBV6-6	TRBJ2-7	CASSYQTGGHEQYF
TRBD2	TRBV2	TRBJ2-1	CASSDPTGLAGAVNEQFF
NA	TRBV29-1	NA	CSVEDSGSYEQYF
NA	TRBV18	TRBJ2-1	CASSPLGQLGNEQFF
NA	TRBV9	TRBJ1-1	CASSVEVSREAFF
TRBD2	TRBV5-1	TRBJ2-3	CASSLVGRVTDTQYF
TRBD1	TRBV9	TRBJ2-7	CASSLWDRADEQYF
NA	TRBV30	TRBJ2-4	CAWSVGGTAKNIQYF
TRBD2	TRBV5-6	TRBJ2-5	CASSQTLAGDRETQYF
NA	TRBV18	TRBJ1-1	CASSSRQRDTEAFF
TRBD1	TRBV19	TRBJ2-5	CASSYRTGGVETQYF
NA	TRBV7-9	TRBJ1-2	CASSFEGYGYTF
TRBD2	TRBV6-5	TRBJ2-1	CASRRGLAVFEQFF
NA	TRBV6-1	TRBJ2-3	CASSWERSTDTQYF
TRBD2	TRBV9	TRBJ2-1	CASSVAGGYGEQFF
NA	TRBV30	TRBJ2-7	CAVTRDRGTYEQYF
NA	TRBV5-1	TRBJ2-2	CASSFGRNTGELFF
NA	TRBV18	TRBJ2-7	CASSQGLDPIRQYF
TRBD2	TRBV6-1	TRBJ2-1	CASSRTSGRNNEQFF
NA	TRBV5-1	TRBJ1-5	CASSLTTGVNQPQHF
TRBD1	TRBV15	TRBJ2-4	CATSARLGQGVGVIQYF
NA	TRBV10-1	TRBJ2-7	CASSPSKSYYEQYF
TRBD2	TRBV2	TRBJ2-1	CASSEAWTSGGEGNEQFF
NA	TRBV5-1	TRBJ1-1	CASSLGGSEAVTEAFF
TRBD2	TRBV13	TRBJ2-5	CASSLNGLAGEETQYF
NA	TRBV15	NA	CATSRDQSGHYEQYF
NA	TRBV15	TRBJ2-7	CATSRESSSYEQYF
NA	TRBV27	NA	CASSPLGLAYEQYF
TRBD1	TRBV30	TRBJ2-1	CAWSADQTGGSYNEQFF
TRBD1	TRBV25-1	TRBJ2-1	CASSALDRGRYNEQFF
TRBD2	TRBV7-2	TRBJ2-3	CASSGSGSTDTQYF
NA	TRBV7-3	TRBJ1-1	CASSPIGGRTEAFF